This T cell receptor beta chain was sequenced in a study of identical twins' blood T cells. Germline V gives CDR1 LNHDA, CDR2 SQIVND (reference sequence). V gave up 5 bases and J gave up 5 bases, with 13 bases separating them. The CDR3 length is 14 residues. TCRdb processed the 5' RACE reads anew with MiXCR; each CDR3 protein has one entry. The sample yields 400,000 or so distinct CDR3 sequences, 28% seen once. The sample taken for sequencing was PBMCs. The chain carries TRBV19 and TRBJ1-5; maybe TRBD1 (6 bases). The receptor's source is a woman aged 18-50 years in good health. The CDR3 loop is CASSADRTHQPQHF. The DNA for the CDR3 is TGTGCCAGTAGTGCAGACAGGACCCATCAGCCCCAGCATTTT.